The 28 T cell receptor beta chains below come from one sample, sequenced in a study of blood T cell repertoires in COVID-19. Generated by immunoSEQ multiplex PCR, the TCRdb table keeps only in-frame clones and is missing some. The repertoire has hundreds of thousands of clones, roughly 90% of them found once; the top ten carry around 1.3%. The sequenced sample consisted of peripheral blood. Source of these receptors: a man aged 40-49 years with acute or convalescent COVID-19.

This chain links TRBV25-1 with TRBJ2-1; D is unresolved. Germline V gene lookup returns CDR1 MGHDK and CDR2 SYGVNS. The CDR3 is 14 residues long. V was shortened by 4 bases and J by 4 bases, with 11 bases between the two germline ends. DNA for the CDR3: TGTGCCAGCAGTGGCCACCAGGATTACAATGAGCAGTTCTTC. The encoded protein is CASSGHQDYNEQFF. Together with reference TRBV25-1 and TRBJ2-1, the CDR3 gives the full variable domain: EADIYQTPRYLVIGTGKKITLECSQTMGHDKMYWYQQDPGMELHLIHYSYGVNSTEKGDLSSESTVSRIRTEHFPLTLESARPSHTSQYLCASSGHQDYNEQFFGPGTRLTVL.

The rearrangement uses TRBV6-5 and TRBJ2-1, with 7 bases aligning to TRBD1. The ends lost 0 bases at V and 12 bases at J; junction bases unmatched: 8. This CDR3 region has 14 residues. Germline V CDR1 and CDR2: MNHEY, SVGAGI. CDR3 in DNA: TGTGCCAGCAGTTACTCGGCCACTCCAGGGGGGCAGTTCTTC. This translates into CASSYSATPGGQFF.

This chain joins TRBV3-1 (or the pseudogene TRBV3-2) and TRBJ1-1; TRBD1 matches 7 bases. J gave up 7 bases and V 2 bases, and 7 bases lay outside the gene matches. CDR3 length equals 14 residues. Germline CDR1 LGHDT, CDR2 YNNKEL (reference sequence). The CDR3 region is CASSQTDRVGEAFF. The CDR3 nucleotides are TGTGCCAGCAGCCAAACAGACAGGGTGGGTGAAGCTTTCTTT.

This chain connects TRBV2 to TRBJ1-1; 12 nucleotides match TRBD1. V lost 6 bases and J lost 4; bases outside the gene matches: 6. Germline CDR1 reads SNHLY; CDR2 reads FYNNEI. The CDR3 is 15 amino acids. This chain's CDR3 is CASRTGTGGSTEAFF. CDR3 sequence (DNA): TGTGCCAGCAGGACCGGGACAGGGGGCTCCACTGAAGCTTTCTTT.

The CDR3, as DNA: TGTGCCAGCAGCGAGAGGCCGTGGAACACTGAAGCTTTCTTT. Translating gives CASSERPWNTEAFF. The chain uses TRBV9 and TRBJ1-1; no clear D. CDR3 length: 14 amino acids. The V gene lost 3 bases and the J gene lost 1 base, with 10 bases spanning the gap. The germline V gene encodes CDR1 SGDLS and CDR2 YYNGEE.

Written as DNA, the CDR3 is TGTGCCAGCAGCTTAGTAGGGACAGGGGGCGGCAATGAGCAGTTCTTC. Protein product: CASSLVGTGGGNEQFF. The rearrangement links TRBV7-2 to TRBJ2-1; 12 nucleotides agree with TRBD1. From germline, CDR1 is SGHTA and CDR2 FQGNSA. This CDR3 has 16 residues. Trimming cost V 1 base and J 6 bases; bases outside gene matches: 4.

V and J are TRBV6-5 and TRBJ1-4, with D possibly being TRBD1 (5 bases). This CDR3 region has 15 residues. With 7 bases removed from V and 4 bases from J, the gap between germline ends came to 16 bases. CDR1 is MNHEY and CDR2 is SVGAGI in the germline V gene. This CDR3 is CASTRVGQGNEKLFF. The CDR3 DNA reads as TGTGCCAGCACCCGAGTTGGGCAGGGTAATGAAAAACTGTTTTTT.

CDR3 coding DNA: TGTGCCAGCAGCCAAGAAACTTCGAATCGTCCCTATGGCTACACCTTC. Residues: CASSQETSNRPYGYTF. The V and J genes are TRBV4-2 and TRBJ1-2; D not resolved. The V gene lost 0 bases and the J gene lost 4 bases, with 15 bases spanning the gap. The CDR3 runs 16 residues. Germline values: CDR1 LGHNA, CDR2 YNFKEQ.

The CDR3: CASSYSRTSYGYTF. CDR3 coding DNA: TGTGCCAGCAGTTACTCGCGGACATCCTATGGCTACACCTTC. This sequence joins TRBV6-5 and TRBJ1-2, with a possible D match to TRBD1 (5 bases). The germline V gene has CDR1 MNHEY and CDR2 SVGAGI. The CDR3 contains 14 residues. V was cut by 0 bases and J by 4 bases, with 9 bases left in between.

This clone was seen once. The CDR3 here is CASSLVGLGTYEQYF. CDR3 bases: TGTGCCAGCAGTTTAGTGGGACTAGGGACCTACGAGCAGTACTTC. J is TRBJ2-7 and V is TRBV27; 8 bases align to TRBD2. The trim removed 2 bases at V and 2 bases at J, leaving 5 bases unmatched. CDR1 and CDR2 from the germline V gene are MNHEY and SMNVEV (reference sequence). CDR3 length: 15 residues.

The rearrangement links TRBV11-2 to TRBJ2-5; D remains ambiguous. Trimming stripped 1 base from V and 0 bases from J, with 12 bases between. Germline CDR1 is SGHAT and CDR2 is FQNNGV. This CDR3 comprises 16 residues. Here the CDR3 reads CASSLARPGYQETQYF. In nucleotides, the CDR3 is TGTGCCAGCAGCTTAGCCCGGCCGGGTTACCAAGAGACCCAGTACTTC.

The chain carries TRBV6-2 or TRBV6-3 and TRBJ2-5; the match to TRBD2 covers 7 bases. The CDR3 totals 16 residues. V trimming: 4 bases; J trimming: 4 bases; junction bases outside the gene matches: 12. CDR1 MNHEY and CDR2 SVGEGT come from the germline V gene. DNA for the CDR3: TGTGCCAGCAGTTCCCAAGGACTAGGTGGAGGAGAGACCCAGTACTTC. This encodes CASSSQGLGGGETQYF.

The chain is built from TRBV5-6 and TRBJ1-1; D ambiguous. CDR1 and CDR2 (germline): SGHDT, YYEEEE. The V gene lost 2 bases and the J gene lost 2 bases, with 10 bases spanning the gap. This CDR3 spans 14 amino acids. The chain's CDR3 is CASSFVSGNTEAFF. CDR3 nucleotides: TGTGCCAGCAGCTTTGTTTCGGGAAACACTGAAGCTTTCTTT.

The chain recombines TRBV7-2 with TRBJ2-1, with 8 bases fitting TRBD2. CDR3 length: 14 amino acids. Germline V lookup: CDR1 SGHTA, CDR2 FQGNSA. Trimming removed 3 bases from V and 9 bases from J; junction bases left unmatched: 7. The CDR3 here is CASSFERELSEQFF. CDR3 nucleotide sequence: TGTGCCAGCAGCTTCGAGCGGGAGCTCAGTGAGCAGTTCTTC.

V gene TRBV7-2 combines with J gene TRBJ1-1; D not resolved. Trimming cost V 0 bases and J 4 bases, with 12 bases left between them. The germline gives CDR1 SGHTA, CDR2 FQGNSA. The CDR3 loop spans 15 amino acids. In nucleotides, the CDR3 is TGTGCCAGCAGCTTAGCCCGGGTAGCTCCCACTGAAGCTTTCTTT. Translated, it gives CASSLARVAPTEAFF.

This chain joins TRBV11-2 and TRBJ2-1, with TRBD1 identical over 11 bases. J gave up 6 bases and V 5 bases, and 6 bases lay outside the gene matches. The CDR3 covers 15 residues. Germline V gene data show CDR1 as SGHAT and CDR2 as FQNNGV. Here the CDR3 DNA reads TGTGCCAGCAGCCAGGACAGGGGGCGGGGCAATGAGCAGTTCTTC. Its translation is CASSQDRGRGNEQFF.

This chain connects TRBV19 to TRBJ2-7; 8 bases align to TRBD1. The CDR3 has 15 amino acids. Germline V gene data show CDR1 as LNHDA and CDR2 as SQIVND (reference sequence). Unmatched junction bases numbered 11, after V lost 8 bases and J lost 2 bases. The CDR3 spells CASSPRTGRAYEQYF. CDR3 coding DNA: TGTGCCAGTTCTCCCCGGACAGGGAGAGCCTACGAGCAGTACTTC.

V usage is TRBV11-2 and J usage is TRBJ1-6, with 7 bases matching TRBD1. The CDR3 contains 14 residues. CDR1 SGHAT and CDR2 FQNNGV come from the germline V gene. V was pared by 7 bases and J by 6 bases, with 6 bases of the junction left unmatched. The CDR3 sequence: CASTETGINSPLHF. DNA for the CDR3: TGTGCCAGCACTGAGACAGGGATTAATTCACCCCTCCACTTT. The entire variable domain, with the rest obtained from reference TRBV11-2 and TRBJ1-6, is as follows: EAGVAQSPRYKIIEKRQSVAFWCNPISGHATLYWYQQILGQGPKLLIQFQNNGVVDDSQLPKDRFSAERLKGVDSTLKIQPAKLEDSAVYLCASTETGINSPLHFGNGTRLTVT.

This chain uses TRBV18 with TRBJ2-5, with TRBD1 matching over 7 bases. J lost 0 bases, V lost 6 bases, and 10 bases had no gene match. The germline CDR1 and CDR2 sequences are KGHSH and LQKENI. The CDR3 has 16 residues. This CDR3 is CASSLPPGQNQETQYF. The CDR3 DNA reads TGTGCCAGCTCGCTACCGCCGGGACAGAACCAAGAGACCCAGTACTTC.

This clone turned up a few times. The V gene is TRBV28, the J gene TRBJ2-2, with unresolved D. Trimming left V 0 bases short and J 4 bases short, with 6 bases between. CDR1 and CDR2 from the germline V gene are MDHEN and SYDVKM. The CDR3 sequence is 14 residues long. CDR3 sequence reads: CASSLWGTTGELFF. CDR3 bases: TGTGCCAGCAGTTTATGGGGCACCACCGGGGAGCTGTTTTTT.

This chain uses TRBV6-6 with TRBJ1-4; TRBD1 matches at 7 bases. V was pared by 7 bases and J by 7 bases, with 9 bases of the junction left unmatched. The CDR3 contains 14 residues. Germline V CDR1 and CDR2: MNHNY, SVGAGI (reference sequence). CDR3 protein: CASTRAQGGEKLFF. The DNA for the CDR3 is TGTGCCAGCACCCGAGCTCAGGGGGGTGAAAAACTGTTTTTT.

This clone was detected a few times. The gene calls are TRBV27 and TRBJ2-7; perhaps TRBD1 as D (8 bases). Trimming left V 6 bases short and J 4 bases short, with 19 bases between. The germline gives CDR1 MNHEY, CDR2 SMNVEV (reference sequence). The CDR3 is 15 amino acids. Here the CDR3 reads CASSQNRGGKYEQYF. As DNA, the CDR3 is TGTGCCAGCAGCCAGAACAGGGGGGGTAAGTACGAGCAGTACTTC.

The chain carries TRBV5-1 and TRBJ1-5; the D is unclear. Per germline, CDR1 SGHRS and CDR2 YFSETQ. V was cut by 2 bases and J by 6 bases, with 9 bases left in between. The CDR3 sequence is 13 residues long. CDR3 nucleotides: TGCGCCAGCAGCTTTGAGCGTGGTCAGCCCCAGCATTTT. It specifies CASSFERGQPQHF.

This rearrangement joins TRBV28 to TRBJ1-2; perhaps TRBD1 as D (6 bases). Germline V gene data show CDR1 as MDHEN and CDR2 as SYDVKM. The CDR3 consists of 12 residues. V dropped 5 bases and J dropped 4 bases, with 8 bases sitting between them. The CDR3 DNA follows: TGTGCCAGCAGTGAGGACAGCTATGGCTACACCTTC. It is translated as CASSEDSYGYTF.

The chain recombines TRBV30 with TRBJ2-3; weak D call: TRBD1 (5 bases). The germline gives CDR1 GTSNPN, CDR2 SVGIG (reference sequence). Trimming pared 4 bases from V and 2 bases from J, leaving 16 bases between. The CDR3 is made up of 15 amino acids. The DNA for the CDR3 is TGTGCCTGGACCAGCCGCGACAGAGCCACAGATACGCAGTATTTT. Amino acid sequence: CAWTSRDRATDTQYF. Using reference TRBV30 and TRBJ2-3 for the parts outside the CDR3, the full variable domain is SQTIHQWPATLVQPVGSPLSLECTVEGTSNPNLYWYRQAAGRGLQLLFYSVGIGQISSEVPQNLSASRPQDRQFILSSKKLLLSDSGFYLCAWTSRDRATDTQYFGPGTRLTVL.

This clone was seen just once. The chain has TRBV18 and TRBJ1-1; unclear D gene. The V end lost 3 bases, the J end lost 0 bases, and 5 bases lay between the germline ends. The CDR3 length is 13 residues. The germline CDR1 and CDR2 sequences are KGHSH and LQKENI. The CDR3 sequence: CASSPDLNTEAFF. CDR3 bases: TGTGCCAGCTCACCTGACTTGAACACTGAAGCTTTCTTT.

This rearrangement joins TRBV30 to TRBJ1-4, with D uncertain. The CDR3 totals 13 residues. With 1 base removed from V and 5 bases from J, the gap between germline ends came to 8 bases. Germline V CDR1 and CDR2: GTSNPN, SVGIG (reference sequence). The CDR3 DNA is TGTGCCTGGAGTGGCGGGAGGAATGAAAAACTGTTTTTT. Encoded protein: CAWSGGRNEKLFF. The variable domain in full, with the rest retrieved from reference TRBV30 and TRBJ1-4, is SQTIHQWPATLVQPVGSPLSLECTVEGTSNPNLYWYRQAAGRGLQLLFYSVGIGQISSEVPQNLSASRPQDRQFILSSKKLLLSDSGFYLCAWSGGRNEKLFFGSGTQLSVL.

The rearrangement uses TRBV9 and TRBJ2-7; a possible D gene is TRBD1 (5 bases). Trimming stripped 0 bases from V and 3 bases from J, with 10 bases between. The germline gives CDR1 SGDLS, CDR2 YYNGEE. The CDR3 totals 14 residues. CDR3 region: CASSVDQGNYEQYF. In DNA, the CDR3 is TGTGCCAGCAGCGTAGACCAGGGAAACTACGAGCAGTACTTC.